This T cell receptor (beta chain) came from a study of blood T cells in healthy people across ages. As for the study in general: T cells yielded about one barcoded beta molecule per two cells through template switching. Study-level results: With age, beta diversity per million T cells declined roughly linearly, significantly by 40.

It was with a sample-barcoded 5' primer and a J-beta primer mix that a second PCR of about 6 to 12 cycles was run. Unique molecular identifiers of 12 random nucleotides labeled each cDNA. TCRdb analysed the 5' RACE reads with MiXCR anew, one entry per CDR3 protein. Here the sample spans 550,000 to 650,000 distinct CDR3 sequences, roughly a quarter being singletons. This CDR3 contains 15 residues. The ends lost 0 bases at V and 7 bases at J; junction bases unmatched: 6. Germline-derived CDR1 and CDR2 are SGHRS and YFSETQ. Of note for this clonotype: Its antigen is not known.

These data are also associated with another study on T cells of mothers and their children. That report notes: Over 8 million reads per mother and around 3.2 million per child were obtained.

The specimen sequenced was blood. This TCR was recovered from a boy aged 2 to 9 in good health. V usage is TRBV5-1 and J usage is TRBJ1-2, with TRBD1 matching 10 bases. CDR3 sequence reads: CASSLADRGQIGYTF. DNA for the CDR3: TGCGCCAGCAGCTTGGCCGACAGGGGGCAAATTGGCTACACCTTC.